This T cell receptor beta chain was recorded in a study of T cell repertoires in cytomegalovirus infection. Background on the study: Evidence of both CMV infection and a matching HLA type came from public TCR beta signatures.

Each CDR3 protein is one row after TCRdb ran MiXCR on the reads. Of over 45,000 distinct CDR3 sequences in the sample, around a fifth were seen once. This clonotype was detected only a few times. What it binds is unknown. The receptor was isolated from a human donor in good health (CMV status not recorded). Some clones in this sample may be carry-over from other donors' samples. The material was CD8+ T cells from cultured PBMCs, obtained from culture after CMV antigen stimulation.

The CDR3 region has the DNA TGTGCCAGCAGCTTAGATAACACAGTGAACACCGGGGAGCTGTTTTTT. Protein: CASSLDNTVNTGELFF. The chain has TRBV7-8 and TRBJ2-2; D ambiguous. From germline, CDR1 is SGHVS and CDR2 FQNEAQ. The length of the CDR3 is 16 residues. Trimming pared 1 base from V and 1 base from J, leaving 10 bases between.